A single sample is the source of the 8 T cell receptor beta chains below, sequenced in a study of blood T cell repertoires in COVID-19. Assay: immunoSEQ multiplex PCR; the TCRdb copy retains only in-frame clones and omits some. The table records about 220,000 clones, roughly 85% of them present only once. Material: peripheral blood. Receptors were obtained from a woman aged 80 or over with acute or convalescent COVID-19.

V usage is TRBV11-1 and J usage is TRBJ1-1; 8 nucleotides agree with TRBD1. CDR1 and CDR2 from the germline V gene are SGHAT and FQDESV (reference sequence). This CDR3 has 13 residues. V trimming: 3 bases; J trimming: 4 bases; junction bases outside the gene matches: 1. The CDR3 loop reads CASSFQGATEAFF. DNA of the CDR3: TGTGCCAGCAGCTTTCAGGGGGCCACTGAAGCTTTCTTT.

The rearrangement uses TRBV7-2 and TRBJ1-5; D possibly corresponds to TRBD1 (6 bases). From germline, CDR1 is SGHTA and CDR2 FQGNSA. There are 15 residues in the CDR3. Trimming cost V 0 bases and J 9 bases, with 15 bases left between them. The CDR3 DNA sequence: TGTGCCAGCAGCTTAGCCACCCTTGTAGGGGGGCCCCAGCATTTT. This encodes CASSLATLVGGPQHF.

The CDR3 here is CASSEGRRNEKLFF. The DNA for the CDR3 is TGTGCCAGCAGTGAGGGGAGAAGGAATGAAAAACTGTTTTTT. This chain uses TRBV6-1 with TRBJ1-4; D call uncertain. The V and J ends lost 3 bases and 5 bases respectively, with 10 bases between them. The CDR3 totals 14 residues. Germline CDR1 MNHNS, CDR2 SASEGT.

The chain links TRBV28 to TRBJ1-2; possibly TRBD1 for D (6 bases). CDR1 is MDHEN and CDR2 is SYDVKM in the germline V gene. The V end lost 5 bases, the J end lost 2 bases, and 15 bases lay between the germline ends. This CDR3 contains 15 residues. CDR3 coding DNA: TGTGCCAGCAGTACCCAGGGGCTGATGAACTATGGCTACACCTTC. Protein product: CASSTQGLMNYGYTF.

There are a few counts of this clone. The chain is built from TRBV15 and TRBJ2-7; possible D gene TRBD2, 6 bases. This CDR3 comprises 15 residues. V lost 5 bases, J lost 0 bases, and 14 bases lay in between. Germline CDR1 LNHNV, CDR2 YYDKDF (reference sequence). CDR3 sequence (DNA): TGTGCCACCAGCGGCGGAGGGGTTAGCTCCTACGAGCAGTACTTC. It encodes CATSGGGVSSYEQYF.

This clone was counted a single time. An end of the junction differs from the germline gene, which may be a read error. This rearrangement joins TRBV19 to TRBJ2-1, with D perhaps TRBD2 (5 bases). CDR3 length: 12 amino acids. Germline V gene data show CDR1 as LNHDA and CDR2 as SQIVND (reference sequence). The CDR3 coding sequence is TGTGCCAGTAGTCTAGAGTTCGGGGAACAGTTCTTC. Protein product: CASSLEFGEQFF.

The DNA for the CDR3 is TGTGCCAGCACGTCGGCCCACAGGAACACTGAAGCTTTCTTT. It codes for CASTSAHRNTEAFF. The V and J genes are TRBV2 and TRBJ1-1; D unclear. The germline V and J ends were trimmed by 7 bases and 1 base, with 13 bases remaining between them. Germline-derived CDR1 and CDR2 are SNHLY and FYNNEI. The CDR3 spans 14 residues.

The V and J genes are TRBV4-2 and TRBJ1-2; 10 positions match TRBD1. There are 15 residues in the CDR3. V shed 1 base and J 2 bases; nucleotides not matched to a gene: 1. The germline CDR1 and CDR2 sequences are LGHNA and YNFKEQ. In DNA, the CDR3 is TGTGCCAGCAGCCAAGGACAGGGGGCGAACTATGGCTACACCTTC. Its translation: CASSQGQGANYGYTF.